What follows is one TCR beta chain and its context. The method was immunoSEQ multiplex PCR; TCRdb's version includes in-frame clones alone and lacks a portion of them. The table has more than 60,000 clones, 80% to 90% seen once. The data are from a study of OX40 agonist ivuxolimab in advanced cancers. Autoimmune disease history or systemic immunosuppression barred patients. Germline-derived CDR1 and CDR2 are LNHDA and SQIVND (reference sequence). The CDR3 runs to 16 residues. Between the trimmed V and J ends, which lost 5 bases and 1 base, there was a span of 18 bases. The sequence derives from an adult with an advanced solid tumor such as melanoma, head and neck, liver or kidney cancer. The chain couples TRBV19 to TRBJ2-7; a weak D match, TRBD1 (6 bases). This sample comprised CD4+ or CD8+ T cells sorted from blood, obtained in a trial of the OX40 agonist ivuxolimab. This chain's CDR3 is CASSPEDRTLSYEQYF. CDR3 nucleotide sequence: TGTGCCAGTAGTCCAGAAGACAGGACACTTTCCTACGAGCAGTACTTC.